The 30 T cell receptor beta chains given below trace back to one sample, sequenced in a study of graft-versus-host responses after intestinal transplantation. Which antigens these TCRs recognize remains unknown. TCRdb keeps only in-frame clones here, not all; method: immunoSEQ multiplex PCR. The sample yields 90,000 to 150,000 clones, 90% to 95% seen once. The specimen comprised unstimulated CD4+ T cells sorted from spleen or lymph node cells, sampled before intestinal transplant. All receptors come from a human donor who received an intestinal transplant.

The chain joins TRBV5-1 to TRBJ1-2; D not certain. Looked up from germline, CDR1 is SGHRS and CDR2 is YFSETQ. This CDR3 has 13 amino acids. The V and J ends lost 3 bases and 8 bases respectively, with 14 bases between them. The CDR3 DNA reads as TGCGCCAGCAGCTCGACGCCCCCCCAGGGCTACACCTTC. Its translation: CASSSTPPQGYTF.

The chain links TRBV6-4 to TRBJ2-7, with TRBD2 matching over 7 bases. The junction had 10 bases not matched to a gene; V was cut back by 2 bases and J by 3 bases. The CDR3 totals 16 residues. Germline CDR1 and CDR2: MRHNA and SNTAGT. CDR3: CASSDPGASGLYEQYF. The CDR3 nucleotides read TGTGCCAGCAGTGACCCCGGTGCTAGCGGACTCTACGAGCAGTACTTC.

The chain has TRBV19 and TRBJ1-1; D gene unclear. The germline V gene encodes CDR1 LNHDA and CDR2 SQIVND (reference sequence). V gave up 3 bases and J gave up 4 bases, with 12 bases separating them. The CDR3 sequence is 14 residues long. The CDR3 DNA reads TGTGCCAGTAGTATGTCAATCCTGGCCACTGAAGCTTTCTTT. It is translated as CASSMSILATEAFF.

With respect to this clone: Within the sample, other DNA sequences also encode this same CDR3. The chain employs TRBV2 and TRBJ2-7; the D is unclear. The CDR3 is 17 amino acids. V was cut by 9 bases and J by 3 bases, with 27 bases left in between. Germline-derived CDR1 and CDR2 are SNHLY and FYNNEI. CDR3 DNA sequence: TGTGCCAGTTCAGAAAGTGGGGTGGGCGTCCCGATCTACGAGCAGTACTTC. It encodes CASSESGVGVPIYEQYF.

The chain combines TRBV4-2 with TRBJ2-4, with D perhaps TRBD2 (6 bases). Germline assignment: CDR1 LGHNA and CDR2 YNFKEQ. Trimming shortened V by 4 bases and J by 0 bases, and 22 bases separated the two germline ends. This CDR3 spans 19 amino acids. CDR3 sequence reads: CASSLTQGVSGRAKNIQYF. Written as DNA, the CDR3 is TGTGCCAGCAGCCTAACCCAAGGGGTTAGCGGAAGAGCCAAAAACATTCAGTACTTC.

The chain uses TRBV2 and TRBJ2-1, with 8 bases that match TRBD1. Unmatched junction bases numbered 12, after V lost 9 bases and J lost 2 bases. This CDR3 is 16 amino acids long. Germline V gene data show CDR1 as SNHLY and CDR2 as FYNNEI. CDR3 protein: CARDVRAGGAYNEQFF. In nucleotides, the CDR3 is TGTGCCAGAGACGTGAGGGCAGGGGGCGCCTACAATGAGCAGTTCTTC.

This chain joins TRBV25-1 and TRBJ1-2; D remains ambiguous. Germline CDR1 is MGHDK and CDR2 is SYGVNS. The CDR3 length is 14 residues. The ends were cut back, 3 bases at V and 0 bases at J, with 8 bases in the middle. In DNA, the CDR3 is TGTGCCAGCAGTGAGAGTGGTTCTAACTATGGCTACACCTTC. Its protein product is CASSESGSNYGYTF.

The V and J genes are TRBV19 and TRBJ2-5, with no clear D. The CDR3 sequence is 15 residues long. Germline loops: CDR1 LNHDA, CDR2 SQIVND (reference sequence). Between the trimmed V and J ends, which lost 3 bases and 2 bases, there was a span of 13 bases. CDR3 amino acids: CASSIFRLKQETQYF. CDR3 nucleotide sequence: TGTGCCAGTAGTATTTTCCGGCTCAAACAAGAGACCCAGTACTTC.

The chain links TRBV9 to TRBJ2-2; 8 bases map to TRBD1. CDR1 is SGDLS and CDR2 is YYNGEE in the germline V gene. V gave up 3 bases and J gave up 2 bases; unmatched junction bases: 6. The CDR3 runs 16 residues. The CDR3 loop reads CASSAGQAVNTGELFF. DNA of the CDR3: TGTGCCAGCAGCGCGGGACAGGCGGTAAACACCGGGGAGCTGTTTTTT.

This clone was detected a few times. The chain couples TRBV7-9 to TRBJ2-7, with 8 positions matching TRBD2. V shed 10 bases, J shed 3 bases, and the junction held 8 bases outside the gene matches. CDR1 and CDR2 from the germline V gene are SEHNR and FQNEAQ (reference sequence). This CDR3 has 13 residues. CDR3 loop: CAIVLGGDYEQYF. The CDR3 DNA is TGTGCCATCGTCCTCGGGGGGGACTACGAGCAGTACTTC.

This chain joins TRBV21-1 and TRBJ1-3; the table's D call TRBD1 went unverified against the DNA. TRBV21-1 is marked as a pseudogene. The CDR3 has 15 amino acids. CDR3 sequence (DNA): TGTGCCAGCAGCAAACAGGGCATCTCTGGAAACACCATATATTTT. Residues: CASSKQGISGNTIYF.

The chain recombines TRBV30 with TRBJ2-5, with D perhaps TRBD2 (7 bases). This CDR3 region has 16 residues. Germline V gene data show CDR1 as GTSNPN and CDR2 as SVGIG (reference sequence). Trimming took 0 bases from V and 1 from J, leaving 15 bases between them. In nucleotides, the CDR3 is TGTGCCTGGAGTGTACCTGGGGGGGCGGTCCAAGAGACCCAGTACTTC. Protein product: CAWSVPGGAVQETQYF.

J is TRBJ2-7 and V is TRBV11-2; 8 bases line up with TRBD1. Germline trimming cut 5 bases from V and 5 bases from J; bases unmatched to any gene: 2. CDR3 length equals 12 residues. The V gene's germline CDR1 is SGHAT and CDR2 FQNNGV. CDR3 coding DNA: TGTGCCAGCAGCAAGACAGGGGACGAGCAGTACTTC. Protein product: CASSKTGDEQYF.

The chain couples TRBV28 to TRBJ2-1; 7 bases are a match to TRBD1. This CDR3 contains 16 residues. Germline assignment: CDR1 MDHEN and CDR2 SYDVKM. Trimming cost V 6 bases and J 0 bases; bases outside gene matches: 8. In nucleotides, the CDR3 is TGTGCCAGCAGCTCAGGGGGTTACGACTCCTACAATGAGCAGTTCTTC. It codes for CASSSGGYDSYNEQFF.

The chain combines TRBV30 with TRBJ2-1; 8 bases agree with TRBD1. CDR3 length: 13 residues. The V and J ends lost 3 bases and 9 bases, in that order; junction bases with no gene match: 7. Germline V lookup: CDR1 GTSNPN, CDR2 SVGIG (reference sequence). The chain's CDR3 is CAWSQGAWGEQFF. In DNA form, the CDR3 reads TGTGCCTGGAGCCAGGGGGCCTGGGGTGAGCAGTTCTTC. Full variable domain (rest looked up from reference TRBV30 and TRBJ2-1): SQTIHQWPATLVQPVGSPLSLECTVEGTSNPNLYWYRQAAGRGLQLLFYSVGIGQISSEVPQNLSASRPQDRQFILSSKKLLLSDSGFYLCAWSQGAWGEQFFGPGTRLTVL.

CDR3 sequence (DNA): TGTGCCAGCAGTTACTTAGGTGGGGCCAACGTCCTGACTTTC. It encodes CASSYLGGANVLTF. This chain uses TRBV6-5 with TRBJ2-6, with D hard to call. The CDR3 has 14 amino acids. In germline, CDR1 is MNHEY, CDR2 SVGAGI. The ends were cut back, 1 base at V and 3 bases at J, with 4 bases in the middle.

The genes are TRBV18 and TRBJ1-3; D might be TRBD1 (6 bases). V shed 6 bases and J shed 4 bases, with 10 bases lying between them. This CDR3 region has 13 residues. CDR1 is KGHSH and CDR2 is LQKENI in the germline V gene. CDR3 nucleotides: TGTGCCAGCTCCCCGGGACAAGGAAACACCATATATTTT. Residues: CASSPGQGNTIYF.

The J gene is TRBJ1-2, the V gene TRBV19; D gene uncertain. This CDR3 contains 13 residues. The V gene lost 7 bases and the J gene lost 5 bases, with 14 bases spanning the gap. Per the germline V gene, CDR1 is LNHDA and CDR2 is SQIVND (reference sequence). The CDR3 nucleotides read TGTGCCAGTAAGGTCGCGGCATCTTATGGCTACACCTTC. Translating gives CASKVAASYGYTF.

CDR3 amino acids: CASSPRDKSSGANVLTF. CDR3 nucleotide sequence: TGTGCCAGCAGCCCTCGGGACAAAAGCTCTGGGGCCAACGTCCTGACTTTC. The chain links TRBV7-2 to TRBJ2-6; possible D gene TRBD1, 6 bases. The germline V gene encodes CDR1 SGHTA and CDR2 FQGNSA. The CDR3 covers 17 residues. V lost 5 bases and J 0 bases, leaving 14 bases between the germline ends. Looking up the rest from reference TRBV7-2 and TRBJ2-6 gives the full variable domain: GAGVSQSPSNKVTEKGKDVELRCDPISGHTALYWYRQSLGQGLEFLIYFQGNSAPDKSGLPSDRFSAERTGGSVSTLTIQRTQQEDSAVYLCASSPRDKSSGANVLTFGAGSRLTVL.

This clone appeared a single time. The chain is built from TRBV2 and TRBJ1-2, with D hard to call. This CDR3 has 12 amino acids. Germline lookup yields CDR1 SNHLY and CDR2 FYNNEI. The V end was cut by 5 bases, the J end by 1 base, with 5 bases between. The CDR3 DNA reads TGTGCCAGCAGTTGGAATAACTATGGCTACACCTTC. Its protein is CASSWNNYGYTF. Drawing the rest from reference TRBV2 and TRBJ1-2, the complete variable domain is EPEVTQTPSHQVTQMGQEVILRCVPISNHLYFYWYRQILGQKVEFLVSFYNNEISEKSEIFDDQFSVERPDGSNFTLKIRSTKLEDSAMYFCASSWNNYGYTFGSGTRLTVV.

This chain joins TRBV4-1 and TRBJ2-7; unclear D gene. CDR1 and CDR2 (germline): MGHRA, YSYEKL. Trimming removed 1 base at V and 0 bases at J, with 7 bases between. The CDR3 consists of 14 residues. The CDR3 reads CASSQGFLSYEQYF. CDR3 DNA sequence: TGCGCCAGCAGCCAAGGCTTCCTCTCCTACGAGCAGTACTTC.

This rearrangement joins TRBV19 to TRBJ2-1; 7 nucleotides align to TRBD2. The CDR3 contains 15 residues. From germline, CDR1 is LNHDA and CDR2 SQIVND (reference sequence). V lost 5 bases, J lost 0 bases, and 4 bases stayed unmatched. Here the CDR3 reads CASSLAGGSYNEQFF. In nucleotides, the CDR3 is TGTGCCAGTAGTTTAGCGGGTGGCTCCTACAATGAGCAGTTCTTC.

The CDR3 bases are TGTGCCAGCAGCTTATTTCAGCGGGGTACCTACGAGCAGTACTTC. This sequence encodes CASSLFQRGTYEQYF. The chain combines TRBV7-9 with TRBJ2-7; 7 bases map to TRBD2. V trimming: 2 bases; J trimming: 2 bases; junction bases outside the gene matches: 6. Looked up from germline, CDR1 is SEHNR and CDR2 is FQNEAQ (reference sequence). The CDR3 has 15 amino acids.

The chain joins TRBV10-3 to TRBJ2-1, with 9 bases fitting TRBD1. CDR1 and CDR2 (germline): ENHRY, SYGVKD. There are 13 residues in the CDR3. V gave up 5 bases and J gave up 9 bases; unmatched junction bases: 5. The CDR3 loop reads CAISQTGGTEQFF. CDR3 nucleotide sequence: TGTGCCATCAGTCAAACAGGGGGCACTGAGCAGTTCTTC.

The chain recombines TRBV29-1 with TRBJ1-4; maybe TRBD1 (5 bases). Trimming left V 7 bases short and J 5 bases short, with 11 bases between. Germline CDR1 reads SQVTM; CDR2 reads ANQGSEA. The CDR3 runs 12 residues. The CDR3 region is CSGGTANEKLFF. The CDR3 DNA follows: TGCAGCGGCGGGACGGCGAATGAAAAACTGTTTTTT.

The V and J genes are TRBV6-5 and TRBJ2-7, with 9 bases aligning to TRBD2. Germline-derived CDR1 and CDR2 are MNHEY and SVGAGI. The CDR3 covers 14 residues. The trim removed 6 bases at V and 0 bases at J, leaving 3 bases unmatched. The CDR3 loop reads CASRWTSDSYEQYF. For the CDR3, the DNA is TGTGCCAGCAGGTGGACTAGCGACTCCTACGAGCAGTACTTC.

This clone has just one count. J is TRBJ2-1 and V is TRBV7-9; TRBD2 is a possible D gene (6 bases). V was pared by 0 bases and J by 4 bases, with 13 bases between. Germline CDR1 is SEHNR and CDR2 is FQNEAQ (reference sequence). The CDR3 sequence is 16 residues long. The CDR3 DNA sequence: TGTGCCAGCAGCTTAGCGGGTCGGGAGAATTACAATGAGCAGTTCTTC. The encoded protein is CASSLAGRENYNEQFF.

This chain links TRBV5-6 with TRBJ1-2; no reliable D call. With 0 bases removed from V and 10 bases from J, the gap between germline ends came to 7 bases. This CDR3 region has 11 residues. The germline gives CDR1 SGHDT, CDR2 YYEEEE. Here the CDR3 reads CASSLVGDYTF. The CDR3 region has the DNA TGTGCCAGCAGCTTGGTCGGTGACTACACCTTC.

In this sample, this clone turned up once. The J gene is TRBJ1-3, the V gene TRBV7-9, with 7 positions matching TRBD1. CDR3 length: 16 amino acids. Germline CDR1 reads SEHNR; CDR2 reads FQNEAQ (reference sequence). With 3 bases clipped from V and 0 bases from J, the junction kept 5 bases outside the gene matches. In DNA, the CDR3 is TGTGCCAGCAGCTTGTCGGGGACAGCCTCTGGAAACACCATATATTTT. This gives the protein CASSLSGTASGNTIYF.

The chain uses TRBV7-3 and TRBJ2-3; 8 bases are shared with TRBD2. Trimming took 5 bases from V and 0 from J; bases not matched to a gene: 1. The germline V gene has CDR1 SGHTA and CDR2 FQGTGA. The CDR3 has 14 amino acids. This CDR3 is CASSASGSTDTQYF. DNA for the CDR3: TGTGCCAGCAGCGCTAGCGGGAGCACAGATACGCAGTATTTT.